This TCR beta chain was sequenced during a study of beta chain features in type 1 diabetes. In the study overall: Examination spanned some 100 million sorted cells from all samples.

Trimming removed 0 bases from V and 3 bases from J, with 21 bases in between. The germline CDR1 and CDR2 sequences are GTSNPN and SVGIG (reference sequence). This CDR3 has 17 amino acids. By way of CD45RO/CCR7/CD25/CD127/CD95/CD27, the CD4+ regulatory, stem cell-like memory, central memory and naive cells were sorted. This clone has only a few counts. The antigen is undetermined. Whole-study findings and limits: Moderate but significant shortening of TCRB CDR3s was recorded in all four CD4+ subsets from Type 1 diabetes patients.

Investigators reverse transcribed all isolated RNA, so they sequenced expressed TCRB transcripts. Assay: immunoSEQ multiplex PCR; the TCRdb copy retains only in-frame clones and omits some. The sample shows some 200,000 clones, 16% of them seen only once. The chain carries TRBV30 and TRBJ2-7; D is possibly TRBD1 (6 bases). Sequencing was carried out using naive CD4+ T cells from blood. The source is a man aged 25-40 years with type 1 diabetes. The CDR3, as DNA: TGTGCCTGGAGTGTGGGGACATATCAAAAACCTTACTACGAGCAGTACTTC. It translates to CAWSVGTYQKPYYEQYF. The entire variable domain, with the rest obtained from reference TRBV30 and TRBJ2-7, is as follows: SQTIHQWPATLVQPVGSPLSLECTVEGTSNPNLYWYRQAAGRGLQLLFYSVGIGQISSEVPQNLSASRPQDRQFILSSKKLLLSDSGFYLCAWSVGTYQKPYYEQYFGPGTRLTVT.